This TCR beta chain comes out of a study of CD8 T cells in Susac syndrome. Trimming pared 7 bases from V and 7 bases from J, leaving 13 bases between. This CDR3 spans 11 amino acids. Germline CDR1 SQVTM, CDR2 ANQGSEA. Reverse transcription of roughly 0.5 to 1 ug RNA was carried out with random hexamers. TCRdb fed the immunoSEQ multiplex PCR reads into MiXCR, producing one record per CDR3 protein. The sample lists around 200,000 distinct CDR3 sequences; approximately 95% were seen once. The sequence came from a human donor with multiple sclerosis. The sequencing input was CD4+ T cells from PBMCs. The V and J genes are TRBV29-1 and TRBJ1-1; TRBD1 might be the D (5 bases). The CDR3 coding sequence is TGCAGCGCGAAAGGGGCGGGTGAAGCTTTCTTT. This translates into CSAKGAGEAFF. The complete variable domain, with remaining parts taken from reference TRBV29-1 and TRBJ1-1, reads SAVISQKPSRDICQRGTSLTIQCQVDSQVTMMFWYRQQPGQSLTLIATANQGSEATYESGFVIDKFPISRPNLTFSTLTVSNMSPEDSSIYLCSAKGAGEAFFGQGTRLTVV.